The TCR beta chain under discussion was sequenced for a study of cytotoxic CD8 clonotypes in ibrutinib-treated CLL (dated by TCRdb to the early 2020s). For the wider study: The cohort included some 14 treatment-naive and around 10 relapsed/refractory patients; roughly 17 were IGHV unmutated. Responses were partial in some 24 patients and complete in 2; after median approximately 67 months follow-up, around 15 stayed in remission and roughly twelve progressed. Samples at response were collected after a median of about 13 months of treatment, with a range of 6 to 36 months. An average of 255,043 productive templates and 80,000 to 95,000 productive rearrangements was obtained per sample. Of the 86 people in the trial, approximately 28 had longitudinal samples available. Cryopreserved peripheral blood mononuclear cells were collected before treatment, at response, and at either disease progression or sustained remission. Every remission and progressive disease sample was obtained while ibrutinib was still being received by the patients.

Including the terminal cysteine and phenylalanine, the CDR3 comprises 15 residues. The DNA shown is the 45-base CDR3, in frame from base 1. The germline V end is reduced by 6 bases and the J end by 6 bases; junction bases left unmatched: 7. For CDR1 and CDR2, the germline V gene lists SGHAT and FQNNGV. A MiSeq instrument was used for deep resolution sequencing, which targeted depths ranging from 1 in 1 million up to 1 in 200,000 T cells, with coverage averaging 10x for each clonotype. The immunoSEQ hsTCRB Kit was used to generate TCR beta libraries. Per the authors' processing: The data were analyzed with ImmunoSEQ Analyzer and ImmunoSEQ Data Assistant, and V, D and J gene assignments followed IMGT definitions. Clonality, which ranges from 0 to 1, was calculated as one minus the normalized Shannon entropy of productive rearrangement frequencies. Only overrepresented clonotypes making up at least 0.05% of the repertoire of each patient were included in the public clonotype analysis. Repertoires from about a dozen age-matched healthy donors in immuneACCESS were used as clonality controls. Imported from immuneACCESS, the table was reduced by TCRdb to in-frame sequences with V and J called. These copies leave out some clones; in studies compared against another copy, an unresolved V gene accounts for under half, and the cause of the remainder is not known. That table supplies the V and J calls and clone size; D and trimming were determined from the DNA. This sample is represented by roughly 220,000 clones; approximately 70% of them were singletons. The ten largest clones take up over 5.5% of the sample.

The full study reports these points: Public clonotypes were rare and either shrank or stayed stable during treatment, and the rise in clonality at ibrutinib response reflected expansion of private clonotypes. Clonality increased at ibrutinib response, stayed stable in sustained remission, and fell back toward baseline at progression. Baseline clonality exceeded that of age-matched healthy donors and correlated strongly with circulating CD8+ T-cell counts. Sampling times were not matched between sustained-remission and progressing patients, and lymph node repertoires were not studied.

The time point label, read with the paper, signifies: about twelve months on ibrutinib. For TCR beta library preparation, 1.5 to 2 micrograms of genomic DNA was extracted from cryopreserved PBMCs. High-throughput TCR beta sequencing was performed on longitudinal blood samples from CLL patients receiving ibrutinib monotherapy. The patients took part in an open-label, single-center phase 2 trial of ibrutinib monotherapy. A word on this clone: The antigen this receptor binds is unknown. Within one base of it there is no much larger clone, and no base qualities were kept.

The rearranged segments are TRBV11-2 and TRBJ1-5; the junction holds 11 bases that match TRBD1. The receptor comes from a human donor with chronic lymphocytic leukemia. Sample: PBMCs, taken after 12 months of ibrutinib treatment. CDR3 reads: CASSLGQGGSQPQHF. The DNA reads TGTGCCAGCAGTTTGGGACAGGGGGGAAGTCAGCCCCAGCATTTT.